This T cell receptor beta chain was profiled in a study of OX40 agonist ivuxolimab in advanced cancers. Study-wide background: Hepatocellular carcinoma, melanoma, renal cell or head and neck cancer occurred in dose-escalation patients.

Per the germline V gene, CDR1 is SGHRS and CDR2 is YFSETQ. This CDR3 contains 14 residues. Unmatched junction bases numbered 6, after V lost 4 bases and J lost 3 bases. Sequencing was performed with immunoSEQ multiplex PCR; in TCRdb, only in-frame clones are kept and a portion is missing. Here the sample spans tens of thousands of clones, 65% to 85% being singletons. The sequenced sample was CD4+ or CD8+ T cells sorted from blood, obtained in a trial of the OX40 agonist ivuxolimab. The V call is TRBV5-1, the J call TRBJ1-1; TRBD1 matches at 7 bases. This receptor was taken from an adult with an advanced solid tumor such as melanoma, head and neck, liver or kidney cancer. In DNA, the CDR3 is TGCGCCAGCAGCCCTAGACAGGGCGACACTGAAGCTTTCTTT. Protein sequence: CASSPRQGDTEAFF.